This T cell receptor (beta chain) derives from a study of blood T cell repertoires in COVID-19. Study overall: Whether acute or convalescent, the COVID-19 samples came from the United States, Italy and Spain. T cells, B-cell-depleted T cells, or PBMCs supplied cDNA or gDNA.

Germline assignment: CDR1 MGHRA and CDR2 YSYEKL. The V end was cut by 0 bases, the J end by 2 bases, with 11 bases between. The CDR3 runs 16 residues. Original methodology: By means of reference gene primer amplification, nucleated cell counts were estimated. The assay was immunoSEQ multiplex PCR, and TCRdb's table has in-frame clones only and misses some. D and trimming were read from the DNA, whereas the V and J calls and clone size are those reported in that table. The table shows about 140,000 clones, with approximately 86% occurring only once. Material for sequencing was peripheral blood. This receptor was taken from a woman aged 55-70 years with acute or convalescent COVID-19. The rearrangement joins TRBV4-1 to TRBJ2-1; weak D call: TRBD1 (6 bases). In DNA, the CDR3 is TGCGCCAGCAGCCAAGATAGACAGGTTGCCTACAATGAGCAGTTCTTC. This sequence encodes CASSQDRQVAYNEQFF.